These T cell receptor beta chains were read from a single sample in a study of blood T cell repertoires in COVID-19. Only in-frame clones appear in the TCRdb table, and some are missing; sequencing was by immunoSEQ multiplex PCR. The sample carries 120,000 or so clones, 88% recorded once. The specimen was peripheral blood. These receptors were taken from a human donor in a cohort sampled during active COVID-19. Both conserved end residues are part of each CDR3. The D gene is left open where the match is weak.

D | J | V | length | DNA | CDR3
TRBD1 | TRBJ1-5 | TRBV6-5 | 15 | TGTGCCAGCAGTAAGGACAGGTCCAGCAATCAGCCCCAGCATTTT | CASSKDRSSNQPQHF
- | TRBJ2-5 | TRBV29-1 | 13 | TGCAGCGTTGAAGAGACTAGGAGGGAGACCCAGTACTTC | CSVEETRRETQYF
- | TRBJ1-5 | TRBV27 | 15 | TGTGCCAGCAGTTTATCGGGGCAGGGATCCCAGCCCCAGCATTTT | CASSLSGQGSQPQHF
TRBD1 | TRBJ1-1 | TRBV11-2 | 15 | TGTGCCAGCAGCCCTTGGACAGGGGAGGGCACTGAAGCTTTCTTT | CASSPWTGEGTEAFF
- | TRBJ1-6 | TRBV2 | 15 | TGTGCCAGCAGTGAAGCGAGGCGGGGAGGTTCACCCCTCCACTTT | CASSEARRGGSPLHF
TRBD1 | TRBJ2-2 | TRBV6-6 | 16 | TGTGCCAGCATCAAACCGGGACAGGGGTACACCGGGGAGCTGTTTTTT | CASIKPGQGYTGELFF
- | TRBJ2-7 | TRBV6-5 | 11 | TGTGCCAGCACGCGGCTCGGCGAGCAGTACTTC | CASTRLGEQYF
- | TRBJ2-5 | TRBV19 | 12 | TGTGCCAGTATAGGAGAGGAAGAGACCCAGTACTTC | CASIGEEETQYF
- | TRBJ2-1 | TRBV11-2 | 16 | TGTGCCAGCAGCCTATTTCCGGGACTCGATTACAATGAGCAGTTCTTC | CASSLFPGLDYNEQFF
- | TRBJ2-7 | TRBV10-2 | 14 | TGCGCCAGCAGCGAGGACGACCGGGGCTACGAGCAGTACTTC | CASSEDDRGYEQYF
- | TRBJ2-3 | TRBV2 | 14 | TGTGCCAGCACCCTCCTCCGGGGCACAGATACGCAGTATTTT | CASTLLRGTDTQYF
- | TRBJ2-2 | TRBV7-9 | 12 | TGTGCCAGCAGCTTACCGGTCGGGGAGCTGTTTTTT | CASSLPVGELFF
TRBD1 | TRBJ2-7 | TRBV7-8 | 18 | TGTGCCAGCAGCTTGGGCACTTCGGACAGGGGGGATACCTACGAGCAGTACTTC | CASSLGTSDRGDTYEQYF
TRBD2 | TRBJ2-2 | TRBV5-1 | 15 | TGCGCCAGCAGTGAGGGGAGGGCCAGCACCGGGGAGCTGTTTTTT | CASSEGRASTGELFF
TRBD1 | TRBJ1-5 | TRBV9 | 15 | TGTGCCAGCAGCGTAGAAGGGACAGGGAATCAGCCCCAGCATTTT | CASSVEGTGNQPQHF
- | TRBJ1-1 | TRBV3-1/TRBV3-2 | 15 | TGTGCCAGCAGCCAAGTTATGGGGCGAAACACTGAAGCTTTCTTT | CASSQVMGRNTEAFF